A selection of T cell receptor beta chains follows, all from one sample in a study of blood T cell repertoires in COVID-19. Produced via immunoSEQ multiplex PCR; TCRdb's table is partial and in-frame only. The repertoire includes about 98,000 clones, around 80% of them detected once, and around 19% sits in the top ten. The material sequenced was peripheral blood. These receptors all come from an elderly man with acute or convalescent COVID-19. Each CDR3 is given with its conserved first and last residue.

CASSFRTGGGYTF	TRBV28	TRBJ1-2
CAWMTGASNNSPLHF	TRBV30	TRBJ1-6
CAWSVGGGGQETQYF	TRBV30	TRBJ2-5
CSVVQGWGKNTEAFF	TRBV29-1	TRBJ1-1
CASRSPGLSNIQYF	TRBV6-5	TRBJ2-4
CSVNRVAQETQYF	TRBV29-1	TRBJ2-5
CASSERGSSYNEQFF	TRBV2	TRBJ2-1
CASTGGEQFF	TRBV6-4	TRBJ2-1
CASNQDRGRSDTQYF	TRBV19	TRBJ2-3
CASRRGQGVNQPQHF	TRBV27	TRBJ1-5
CASSAPAVQETQYF	TRBV5-4	TRBJ2-5
CASTYRGTANTEAFF	TRBV19	TRBJ1-1
CASSIHDRGVGPNTEAFF	TRBV19	TRBJ1-1
CASSTPGLAGVSSHTQYF	TRBV5-6	TRBJ2-3
CAISEPNTLAGAHNEQFF	TRBV10-3	TRBJ2-1
CASSSRDRAGKQYF	TRBV27	TRBJ2-7
CASSRVRGGPYNEQFF	TRBV11-3	TRBJ2-1
CASGRQYNEQFF	TRBV3-1/TRBV3-2	TRBJ2-1
CASSPGTLLGNTIYF	TRBV7-9	TRBJ1-3
CASSPSNWEQFF	TRBV18	TRBJ2-1
CASSFLAENNEQFF	TRBV5-1	TRBJ2-1
CASSFTSSYEQYF	TRBV7-2	TRBJ2-7
CASSLAGQWGTEAFF	TRBV7-2	TRBJ1-1
CASSYSGQAGEAFF	TRBV6-5	TRBJ1-1
CASSGLQGGNTIYF	TRBV4-3	TRBJ1-3
CASTFGTVSTDTQYF	TRBV6-5	TRBJ2-3
CASTQRERGLLHF	TRBV7-2	TRBJ1-6
CSVDGQHSYEQYF	TRBV29-1	TRBJ2-7